This is a list of T cell receptor beta chains from one sample in a study of beta chain features in type 1 diabetes. Measured with immunoSEQ multiplex PCR; TCRdb has only the in-frame clones, and not every one. The sample consists of 150,000 to 200,000 clones, about 7.9% of them appearing once. The sequenced material came from central memory CD4+ T cells from blood. The receptors come from a man between 18 and 29 years old with type 1 diabetes. CDR3s include the opening cysteine and the closing phenylalanine or tryptophan.

CASSARQGTVSGGYTF	TRBV7-9	TRBJ1-2
CASSVGRQKQFF	TRBV9	TRBJ2-1
CASSSPTSGRGIDTQYF	TRBV28	TRBJ2-3
CASSIGTPGGLSARAFF	TRBV19	TRBJ1-1
CASSRQTGWDEKLFF	TRBV4-1	TRBJ1-4
CASSPEQNTEAFF	TRBV18	TRBJ1-1
CASSRATSGRGETQYF	TRBV4-2	TRBJ2-5
CASSGQGADGKLFF	TRBV9	TRBJ1-4
CASSLMTGPTNYGYTF	TRBV5-4	TRBJ1-2
CASQPGQGIVDGYTF	TRBV6-6	TRBJ1-2
CASSQFNVGRGAYEQYF	TRBV4-3	TRBJ2-7
CASSTGHLGETQYF	TRBV5-1	TRBJ2-5
CASSLGLAGQETQYF	TRBV5-1	TRBJ2-5
CASSPLLNTEAFF	TRBV7-2	TRBJ1-1
CASSRQQGEIGFF	TRBV5-1	TRBJ2-1
CARRGGSVTDTQYF	TRBV30	TRBJ2-3